Listed below are T cell receptor beta chains from one sample, sequenced in a study of cytomegalovirus exposure and HLA in healthy donors. Generated by immunoSEQ multiplex PCR, the TCRdb table keeps only in-frame clones and is missing some. This table holds around 300,000 clones, 80% to 90% found once. Sequencing was performed on PBMCs. The receptors shown here come from a woman younger than 30 in good health and CMV-seronegative. CDR3s include the opening cysteine and the closing phenylalanine or tryptophan. The D gene is left open where the match is weak. The size entry is marked missing in some rows and otherwise reads once, few, many or a size class.

J | V | D | size | CDR3 | DNA
TRBJ2-1 | TRBV18 | TRBD2 | few | CASSPRGLGSANEQFF | TGTGCCAGCTCACCCAGAGGACTAGGATCTGCCAATGAGCAGTTCTTC
TRBJ2-1 | TRBV27 | TRBD2 | - | CASSKPGLAGVNEQFF | TGTGCCAGCAGTAAACCGGGACTAGCGGGAGTAAATGAGCAGTTCTTC
TRBJ1-6 | TRBV4-2 | - | few | CASSQEDSLGTPLHF | TGTGCCAGCAGCCAAGAGGACTCCTTAGGCACACCCCTCCACTTT
TRBJ2-5 | TRBV5-1 | TRBD1 | - | CASSSLGTGGQETQYF | TGCGCCAGCAGCTCCCTAGGGACAGGGGGACAAGAGACCCAGTACTTC
TRBJ2-1 | TRBV11-3 | TRBD1 | - | CASSPTRDSYNEQFF | TGTGCCAGCAGCCCAACCCGGGACAGCTACAATGAGCAGTTCTTC
TRBJ1-2 | TRBV9 | - | - | CASSVVNRNGYTF | TGTGCCAGCAGCGTAGTAAACAGGAATGGCTACACCTTC
TRBJ2-3 | TRBV19 | TRBD2 | - | CASSISPLAGVGDTQYF | TGTGCCAGTAGTATATCCCCACTAGCGGGGGTAGGAGATACGCAGTATTTT
TRBJ1-1 | TRBV27 | - | once | CASSTQGPNTEAFF | TGTGCCAGCAGTACCCAGGGCCCAAACACTGAAGCTTTCTTT
TRBJ2-4 | TRBV6-5 | - | - | CASSYAGVQKNIQYF | TGTGCCAGCAGTTACGCAGGGGTCCAGAAAAACATTCAGTACTTC
TRBJ2-7 | TRBV5-6 | TRBD2 | - | CASSLIPSGRWYEQYF | TGTGCCAGCAGCTTGATTCCTAGCGGGAGATGGTACGAGCAGTACTTC
TRBJ2-7 | TRBV14 | - | - | CASSSTGLIPRYEQYF | TGTGCCAGCAGCTCCACGGGACTCATTCCTCGCTACGAGCAGTACTTC
TRBJ1-2 | TRBV9 | TRBD1 | - | CASSLRTGAARGYTF | TGTGCCAGCAGCCTACGGACAGGGGCCGCGAGAGGCTACACCTTC
TRBJ2-1 | TRBV27 | TRBD2 | - | CASSYRLAGGQDEQFF | TGTGCCAGCAGTTACCGACTAGCGGGGGGGCAAGATGAGCAGTTCTTC
TRBJ2-1 | TRBV19 | - | once | CASSASVNEQFF | TGTGCCAGTAGTGCTAGCGTCAATGAGCAGTTCTTC
TRBJ1-4 | TRBV7-2 | - | - | CASSQHRATNEKLFF | TGTGCCAGCAGTCAGCACAGGGCAACTAATGAAAAACTGTTTTTT
TRBJ1-5 | TRBV21-1 | - | once | CASSEIERQLNQPQHF | TGTGCCAGCAGCGAAATAGAGAGGCAGCTCAATCAGCCCCAGCATTTT
TRBJ1-1 | TRBV28 | - | - | CASFIQGLKAFF | TGTGCCAGCTTCATACAGGGTCTTAAAGCTTTCTTT
TRBJ1-1 | TRBV18 | - | - | CASSPLANTEAFF | TGTGCCAGCTCACCACTGGCCAACACTGAAGCTTTCTTT
TRBJ2-7 | TRBV10-3 | TRBD1 | - | CATGARSPGQGLYEQYF | TGTGCCACCGGTGCCCGCTCTCCGGGACAGGGCCTTTACGAGCAGTACTTC
TRBJ1-2 | TRBV5-6 | - | - | CASSTRPLNYGYTF | TGTGCCAGCAGCACCAGGCCGCTTAACTATGGCTACACCTTC
TRBJ1-1 | TRBV19 | - | - | CASRSGGPNTEAFF | TGTGCCAGTAGATCGGGGGGCCCCAACACTGAAGCTTTCTTT